Listed below are T cell receptor beta chains from one sample, sequenced in a study of blood T cell repertoires in COVID-19. TCRdb's copy holds only in-frame clones and misses some; the assay was immunoSEQ multiplex PCR. The sample yields 100,000 to 130,000 clones, more than 70% seen once. The specimen sequenced was peripheral blood. These TCRs come from a human donor in a cohort sampled during active COVID-19. The conserved cysteine and the conserved F or W are not part of the CDR3 here. The order of the fields is J gene, V gene, CDR3 protein.

j_call: TRBJ2-5
v_call: TRBV20-1
cdr3_aa: SANYAETQY

j_call: TRBJ1-3
v_call: TRBV5-4
cdr3_aa: ASRSGQGSGNTIY

j_call: TRBJ2-7
v_call: TRBV12-3/TRBV12-4
cdr3_aa: ASSFRGRAEQY

j_call: TRBJ2-3
v_call: TRBV7-3
cdr3_aa: ASSIQSTDTQY

j_call: TRBJ1-5
v_call: TRBV24-1
cdr3_aa: ATLSNLDRGFYQPQH

j_call: TRBJ2-3
v_call: TRBV28
cdr3_aa: ASSPGKTRRTGLDYARDTQY

j_call: TRBJ1-1
v_call: TRBV20-1
cdr3_aa: SAGAFEAF

j_call: TRBJ1-4
v_call: TRBV4-1
cdr3_aa: ASSQDRGTGKATNEKLF

j_call: TRBJ2-7
v_call: TRBV5-4
cdr3_aa: ASSLDGGGTYEQY

j_call: TRBJ1-1
v_call: TRBV27
cdr3_aa: ASSFIDRAWTEAF

j_call: TRBJ2-1
v_call: TRBV28
cdr3_aa: ASSPRTSGSFRVEQF

j_call: TRBJ2-2
v_call: TRBV7-6
cdr3_aa: ASSLYRTGIILDTGELF

j_call: TRBJ2-5
v_call: TRBV14
cdr3_aa: ASSQDNEETQY

j_call: TRBJ2-1
v_call: TRBV19
cdr3_aa: ASSNRDIGLGAYNEQF

j_call: TRBJ2-1
v_call: TRBV5-4
cdr3_aa: ASSLTGGDEQF

j_call: TRBJ1-1
v_call: TRBV5-5
cdr3_aa: ASSSGTGGWRDTEAF

j_call: TRBJ2-1
v_call: TRBV11-1
cdr3_aa: ASSLQAGGYNEQF

j_call: TRBJ1-1
v_call: TRBV4-3
cdr3_aa: ASSQDRGLNTEAF

j_call: TRBJ2-5
v_call: TRBV7-2
cdr3_aa: ASSFRGETQY

j_call: TRBJ2-1
v_call: TRBV7-2
cdr3_aa: ASSLGLAATYNEQF

j_call: TRBJ1-5
v_call: TRBV19
cdr3_aa: ASSRRAVVQPQH

j_call: TRBJ1-2
v_call: TRBV24-1
cdr3_aa: ATSDSGFYGYT

j_call: TRBJ2-5
v_call: TRBV9
cdr3_aa: ASSALTGGETQY